The present entry profiles one T cell receptor beta chain with its context. This specimen belongs to a study of blood T cell repertoires in COVID-19. Germline lookup yields CDR1 SGHRS and CDR2 YFSETQ. V shed 5 bases and J 3 bases; nucleotides not matched to a gene: 12. The CDR3 extends over 16 amino acids. As processed by the authors: How many nucleated cells were present was estimated from reference gene primer amplification. Sequenced by immunoSEQ multiplex PCR; TCRdb stores in-frame clones only, minus some. The V and J calls and clone size were taken over from that table, and D and trimming were inferred from the DNA. This table has about 200,000 clones, about 84% appearing once.

This chain uses TRBV5-1 with TRBJ2-3, with 7 positions matching TRBD2. The sample was peripheral blood. The TCR comes from a woman at least 80 years old with COVID-19, enrolled during active disease. The CDR3 DNA sequence: TGCGCCAGCAGACCGGGACTAAAGTCCGAAACAGATACGCAGTATTTT. This sequence encodes CASRPGLKSETDTQYF.